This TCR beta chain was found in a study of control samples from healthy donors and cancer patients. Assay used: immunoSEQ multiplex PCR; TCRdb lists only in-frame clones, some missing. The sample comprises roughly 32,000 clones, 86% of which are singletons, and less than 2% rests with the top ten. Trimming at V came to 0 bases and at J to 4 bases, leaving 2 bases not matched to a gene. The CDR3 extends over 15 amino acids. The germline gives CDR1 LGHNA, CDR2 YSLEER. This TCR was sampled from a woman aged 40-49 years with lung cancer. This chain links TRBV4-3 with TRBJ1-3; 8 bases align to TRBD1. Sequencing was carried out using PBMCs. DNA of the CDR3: TGCGCCAGCAGCCAAGATTGGACAGGGGGAAACACCATATATTTT. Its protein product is CASSQDWTGGNTIYF.